Described below is a single TCR beta chain sequence and its context. Its antigen is currently unknown. This entry belongs to a study of breast tumors, draining lymph nodes, adjacent tissues. The germline gives CDR1 KGHDR, CDR2 SFDVKD. With V trimmed by 8 bases and J by 9 bases, 7 bases remained unmatched. CDR3 size: 13 residues. TCRdb re-called the multiplex PCR reads through MiXCR, storing one row per CDR3 protein. This repertoire shows about 31,000 distinct CDR3 sequences, 60% to 80% found once; its top ten account for more than 15%. Study-level points and caveats: Tumor and nontumor repertoires were significantly more similar in luminal-like than in basal-like breast cancer. The lymph node origin of tumor T cells was framed as consistent with a hypothesis, not demonstrated. The data were judged consistent with most tumor T cells coming from lymph node and expanding in tumor.

The clonotype originates from a female donor with breast cancer. Some clones in this sample may be carry-over from other donors' samples. Sequencing used breast tumor tissue. The chain recombines TRBV24-1 with TRBJ2-1; the match to TRBD2 covers 9 bases. CDR3 nucleotides: TGTGCCACCAAATTAGGTAGCGGGGGTGAGCAGTTCTTC. Translating it yields CATKLGSGGEQFF.